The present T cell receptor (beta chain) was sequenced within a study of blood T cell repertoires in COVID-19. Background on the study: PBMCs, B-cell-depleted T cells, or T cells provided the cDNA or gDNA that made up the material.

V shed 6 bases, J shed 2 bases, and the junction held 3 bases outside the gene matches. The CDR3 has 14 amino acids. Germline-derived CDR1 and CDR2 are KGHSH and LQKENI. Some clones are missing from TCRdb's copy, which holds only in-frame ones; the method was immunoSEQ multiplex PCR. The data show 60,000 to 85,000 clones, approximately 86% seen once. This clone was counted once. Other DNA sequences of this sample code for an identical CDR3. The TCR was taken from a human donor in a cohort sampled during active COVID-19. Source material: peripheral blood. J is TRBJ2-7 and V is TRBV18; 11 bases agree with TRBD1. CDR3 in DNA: TGTGCCAGCTCGCCGGGACAGGGGGCCTACGAGCAGTACTTC. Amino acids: CASSPGQGAYEQYF.